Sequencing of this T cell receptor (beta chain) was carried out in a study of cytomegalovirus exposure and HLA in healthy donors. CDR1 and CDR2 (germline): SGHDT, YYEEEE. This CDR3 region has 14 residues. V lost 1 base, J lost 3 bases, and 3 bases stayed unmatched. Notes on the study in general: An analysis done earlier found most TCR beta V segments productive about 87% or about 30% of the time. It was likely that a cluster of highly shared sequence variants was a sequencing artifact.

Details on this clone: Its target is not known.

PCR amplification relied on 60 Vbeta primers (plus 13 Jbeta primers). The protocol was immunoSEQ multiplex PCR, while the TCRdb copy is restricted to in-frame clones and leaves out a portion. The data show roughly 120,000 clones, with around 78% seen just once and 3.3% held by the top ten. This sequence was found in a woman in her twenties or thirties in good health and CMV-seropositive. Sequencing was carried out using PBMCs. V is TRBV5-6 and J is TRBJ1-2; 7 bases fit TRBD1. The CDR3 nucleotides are TGTGCCAGCAGCTTGTTCAGGGGGTACTATGGCTACACCTTC. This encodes CASSLFRGYYGYTF.